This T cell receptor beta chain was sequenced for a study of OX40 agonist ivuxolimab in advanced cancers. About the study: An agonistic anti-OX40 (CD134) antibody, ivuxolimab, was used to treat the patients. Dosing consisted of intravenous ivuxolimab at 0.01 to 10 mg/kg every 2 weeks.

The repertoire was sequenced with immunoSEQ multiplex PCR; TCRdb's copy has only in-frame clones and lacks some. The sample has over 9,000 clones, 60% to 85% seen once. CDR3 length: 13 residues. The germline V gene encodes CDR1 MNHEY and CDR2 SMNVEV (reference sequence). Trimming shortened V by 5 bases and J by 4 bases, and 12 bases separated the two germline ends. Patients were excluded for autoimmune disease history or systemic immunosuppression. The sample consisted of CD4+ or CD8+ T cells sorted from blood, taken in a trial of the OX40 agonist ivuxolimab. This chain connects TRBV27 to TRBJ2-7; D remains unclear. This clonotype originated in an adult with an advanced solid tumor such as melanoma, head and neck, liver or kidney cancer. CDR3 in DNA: TGTGCCAGCAGTCCCCCGGGTCAGTACGAGCAGTACTTC. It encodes CASSPPGQYEQYF.